The entry below describes one TCR beta chain. Its cognate antigen has yet to be identified. No qualities accompany the bases; no much larger clone lies one base away. The data belong to a study of blood T cell repertoires in COVID-19 (TCRdb year 2020). Regarding the study in general: Collaborator samples came from the United States, Italy and Spain and covered acute and convalescent phases of COVID-19. Deeply sampled blood TCRbeta repertoires from subjects exposed to, actively infected with, or recovered from COVID-19 were included in the dataset. The prospective study material was composed of cDNA or gDNA derived from T cells, B-cell-depleted T cells, or PBMCs. The repertoires were released in a freely available public database meant as a resource for research on the immune response to SARS-CoV-2. A de-identified subject ID, COVID-19 status, age in years and sex were almost always included in the sample metadata. Samples came from the ongoing ImmuneRACE study (first 160 participants) plus 1,254 subjects from 6 global collaborators. HLA class I and class II types, where available, came from metadata supplied by the sample provider rather than from assay-based typing. The paper's findings and limits, for the study overall: The quantity of clinical and demographic metadata differed by source and by participant and was supplied without curation.

The collaborating institutions used their own protocols to collect whole blood in K2EDTA tubes. For TCRbeta analysis, collaborators shipped samples in one of three forms: frozen whole blood, isolated PBMCs, or DNA extracted from either of those sample types. CDR1 is given as SGHNT and CDR2 as YYREEE, both from the germline V gene (reference sequence). Trimming at the junction amounts to 0 bases on V and 0 bases on J, and the germline ends lie 12 bases apart. From the cysteine up to the phenylalanine, the CDR3 has a length of 17 residues. Only CDR3 DNA is held: 51 bases, read in frame from base 1. The immunoSEQ Assay, a bias-controlled multiplex PCR, was used to amplify TCRbeta CDR3 regions from genomic DNA. The authors processed their data as follows. Nucleated cell counts per sample were estimated from amplification of reference gene primers within the assay. To quantify the absolute abundance of each unique TCRbeta CDR3 rearrangement, sequence reads were collapsed and filtered. Productive Simpson clonality was computed per sample as the square root of Simpson's diversity index over productive rearrangements. TCRdb took over this immuneACCESS table, retaining in-frame rearrangements with V and J assigned. Such tables are incomplete; in checked studies, under half of the missing clones stem from an unresolved V gene, and the remainder is unexplained. V and J calls and clone size are those listed in that table; D and trimming were worked out from the DNA. This sample comprises 200,000 to 300,000 clones, 88% of them detected only once. More than 0.55% of the sample rests with the top ten.

The rearranged chain carries TRBV5-4 and TRBJ1-4; there is no confident call for the D gene. This clonotype was sampled from a human donor in a cohort sampled during active COVID-19. Sequenced: peripheral blood. CDR3 protein: CASSLDPGAATNEKLFF. The nucleotide sequence reads as follows: TGTGCCAGCAGCTTGGATCCTGGCGCGGCAACTAATGAAAAACTGTTTTTT.